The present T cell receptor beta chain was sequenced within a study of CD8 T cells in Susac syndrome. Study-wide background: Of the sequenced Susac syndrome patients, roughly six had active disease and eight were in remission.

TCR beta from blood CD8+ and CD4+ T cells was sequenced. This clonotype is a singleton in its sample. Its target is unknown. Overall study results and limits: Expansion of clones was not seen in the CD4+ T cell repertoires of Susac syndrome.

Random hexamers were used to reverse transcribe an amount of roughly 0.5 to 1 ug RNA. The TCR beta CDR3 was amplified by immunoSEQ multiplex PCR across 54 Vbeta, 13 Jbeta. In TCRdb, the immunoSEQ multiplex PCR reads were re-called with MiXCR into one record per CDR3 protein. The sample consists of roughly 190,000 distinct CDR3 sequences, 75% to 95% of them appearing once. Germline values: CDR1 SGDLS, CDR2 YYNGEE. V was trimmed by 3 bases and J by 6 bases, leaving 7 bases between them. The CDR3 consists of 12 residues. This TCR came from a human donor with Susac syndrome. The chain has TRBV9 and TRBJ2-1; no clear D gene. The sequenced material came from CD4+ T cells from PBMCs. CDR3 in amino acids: CASSAAFNEQFF. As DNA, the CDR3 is TGTGCCAGCAGCGCCGCCTTCAATGAGCAGTTCTTC.